This TCR beta chain was observed in a study of cytomegalovirus exposure and HLA in healthy donors. V was shortened by 0 bases and J by 9 bases, with 13 bases between the two germline ends. Per the germline V gene, CDR1 is SGDLS and CDR2 is YYNGEE. This CDR3 has 15 residues. Note on this clone: The antigen is undetermined.

Study-wide results and limits: Researchers reported in a later analysis that common viral pathogens appeared linked to several top clusters. In vitro data verified three CMV-associated chains as specific for CMV antigens. Rare TCR sequences predominated, though certain public TCRs were found in many donors.

Use of 60 Vbeta and 13 Jbeta primers characterized the PCR. Clones were read by immunoSEQ multiplex PCR, and TCRdb kept only the in-frame ones, dropping some. This sample has 110,000 or so clones, with roughly 72% found just once. The V and J genes are TRBV9 and TRBJ1-6; D is unclear. The receptor's source is a woman aged 40 to 50 in good health and CMV-seropositive. The material sequenced was PBMCs. CDR3 DNA: TGTGCCAGCAGCGTAGGGGTGTCAGGAGGTTCACCCCTCCACTTT. Protein sequence: CASSVGVSGGSPLHF.